This paragraph reports one T cell receptor beta chain. Antigen specificity is unknown. The source of the sample is a study of cytomegalovirus exposure and HLA in healthy donors. Notes on the study in general: Most of the CMV-associated TCR beta chains (in a later analysis) appeared to be HLA-restricted.

CDR1 is SEHNR, CDR2 FQNEAQ, per germline (reference sequence). CDR3 length equals 17 residues. Trimming removed 5 bases at V and 4 bases at J, with 21 bases between. This PCR relied on a set of 60 Vbeta primers and 13 Jbeta primers. The authors' processing: Later, tens of millions of unique TCR beta chains were counted in an analysis, and 10 million to 12 million of them were shared. TCRdb keeps only in-frame clones here, not all; method: immunoSEQ multiplex PCR. V and J calls and clone size come straight from that table; D and trimming were deduced from the DNA. The sample has about 110,000 clones, around 80% seen once; the top ten hold about 5%.

The genes are TRBV7-9 and TRBJ1-3; D gene ambiguous. Sequenced sample: PBMCs. The source is a female donor in good health and CMV-seropositive. CDR3 in DNA: TGTGCCAGCAGCCTGAGGACTGGGATCCCGCCCGGAAACACCATATATTTT. Protein sequence: CASSLRTGIPPGNTIYF.